The 16 T cell receptor beta chains below come from one sample, sequenced in a study of shared clonotypes between healthy human individuals. CD45RO-negative, CCR7-positively selected cells formed the naive CD8 fraction, excluding terminally differentiated effector memory CD45RA+ cells. Profiling relied on immunoSEQ multiplex PCR, and the TCRdb table lists in-frame clones only, not all of them. The profile shows around 1.9 million clones, about 94% of them singletons. Sequenced material: naive CD8+ T cells from PBMCs. The receptor source for this set is a man between 18 and 29 years old in good health. Some clones in this sample may be carry-over from other donors' samples.

This clone was counted only a few times. In DNA, the CDR3 is TGCGCCAGCAGCCAAGAGGTTACGGGAAATGGGTACAATGAGCAGTTCTTC. This encodes CASSQEVTGNGYNEQFF. J is TRBJ2-1 and V is TRBV4-3, with D possibly being TRBD2 (5 bases). Trimming pared 0 bases from V and 4 bases from J, leaving 16 bases between. The CDR3 sequence is 17 residues long. The germline V gene has CDR1 LGHNA and CDR2 YSLEER.

The chain joins TRBV7-6 to TRBJ2-5, with unresolved D. Between the trimmed V and J ends, which lost 5 bases and 3 bases, there was a span of 13 bases. CDR3 length: 14 amino acids. CDR1 is SGHVS, CDR2 FNYEAQ, per germline. DNA of the CDR3: TGTGCCAGCAGCCCATTACCAGGAGAAGAGACCCAGTACTTC. Translation gives CASSPLPGEETQYF. The full variable domain, rest sourced from reference TRBV7-6 and TRBJ2-5, is GAGVSQSPRYKVTKRGQDVALRCDPISGHVSLYWYRQALGQGPEFLTYFNYEAQQDKSGLPNDRFSAERPEGSISTLTIQRTEQRDSAMYRCASSPLPGEETQYFGPGTRLLVL.

The V call is TRBV29-1, the J call TRBJ1-2; 10 nucleotides align to TRBD1. V shed 5 bases, J shed 3 bases, and the junction held 12 bases outside the gene matches. Looked up from germline, CDR1 is SQVTM and CDR2 is ANQGSEA. The length of the CDR3 is 16 residues. The CDR3 region is CSVYRDRGGPYYGYTF. The CDR3 DNA reads as TGCAGCGTTTACCGGGACAGGGGAGGCCCATACTATGGCTACACCTTC.

The chain combines TRBV28 with TRBJ2-2; D possibly uses TRBD1 or TRBD2 (5 bases each). Germline lookup yields CDR1 MDHEN and CDR2 SYDVKM. The V and J ends lost 6 bases and 2 bases respectively, with 13 bases between them. There are 15 residues in the CDR3. CDR3 loop: CASRDRDGNTGELFF. CDR3 nucleotide sequence: TGTGCCAGCAGAGACCGGGACGGAAACACCGGGGAGCTGTTTTTT.

The V gene is TRBV10-3, the J gene TRBJ2-7; 7 bases map to TRBD2. The CDR3 covers 11 residues. Germline CDR1 ENHRY, CDR2 SYGVKD. V gave up 11 bases and J gave up 3 bases; unmatched junction bases: 4. DNA of the CDR3: TGTGCCTCCTGGGGGGGCTACGAGCAGTACTTC. The encoded protein is CASWGGYEQYF.

The V gene is TRBV7-9, the J gene TRBJ1-1; D possibly corresponds to TRBD1 (5 bases). CDR1 is SEHNR and CDR2 is FQNEAQ in the germline V gene (reference sequence). The CDR3 runs to 14 residues. V was pared by 0 bases and J by 4 bases, with 9 bases between. This CDR3 is CASSLALGVTEAFF. CDR3 nucleotide sequence: TGTGCCAGCAGCTTAGCGCTGGGGGTCACTGAAGCTTTCTTT.

The chain uses TRBV28 and TRBJ1-1; 9 bases match TRBD1. Germline values: CDR1 MDHEN, CDR2 SYDVKM. There are 18 residues in the CDR3. V was clipped by 6 bases and J by 0 bases; unmatched bases: 14. In nucleotides, the CDR3 is TGTGCCAGCAGCCAACCCGGGACAGGGAAAAGATTGAACACTGAAGCTTTCTTT. This translates into CASSQPGTGKRLNTEAFF.

V gene TRBV29-1 combines with J gene TRBJ2-7; 7 bases fit TRBD2. After removal of 0 bases from V and 6 bases from J, the junction contained 11 bases not matched to a gene. CDR1 SQVTM and CDR2 ANQGSEA come from the germline V gene. The CDR3 has 15 amino acids. The CDR3 loop is CSVEESSGTRSEQYF. Written as DNA, the CDR3 is TGCAGCGTTGAAGAATCAAGCGGGACCCGAAGCGAGCAGTACTTC.

Details on this clone: Germline is not matched at one junction end, which may reflect a read error. The V gene is TRBV6-5, the J gene TRBJ2-4; a weak D match, TRBD1 (8 bases). Germline V gene lookup returns CDR1 MNHEY and CDR2 SVGAGI. The CDR3 has 12 amino acids. This chain's CDR3 is CASSYTRQGRDF. CDR3 in DNA: TGTGCCAGCAGTTACACAAGACAGGGGAGGGACTTC.

This sequence joins TRBV2 and TRBJ1-2; TRBD1 aligns across 11 bases. Germline assignment: CDR1 SNHLY and CDR2 FYNNEI. CDR3 length: 15 residues. V was clipped by 5 bases and J by 2 bases; unmatched bases: 4. The CDR3 loop reads CASSPDRGQNYGYTF. The CDR3, as DNA: TGTGCCAGCAGTCCGGACAGGGGGCAAAACTATGGCTACACCTTC.

V gene TRBV7-7 combines with J gene TRBJ2-2, with 7 positions matching TRBD1. The germline V gene has CDR1 SSHAT and CDR2 FNYEAQ (reference sequence). This CDR3 has 13 residues. V shed 4 bases, J shed 6 bases, and the junction held 2 bases outside the gene matches. The CDR3 is CASSYRGPGELFF. The CDR3 DNA follows: TGTGCCAGCAGCTACAGGGGTCCCGGGGAGCTGTTTTTT.

The chain joins TRBV29-1 to TRBJ2-7; TRBD1 aligns across 10 bases. Germline assignment: CDR1 SQVTM and CDR2 ANQGSEA. Trimming took 6 bases from V and 4 from J; bases not matched to a gene: 6. CDR3 length: 13 amino acids. CDR3 sequence (DNA): TGCAGCGTGGGGACAGGGGAGGTTTACGAGCAGTACTTC. It encodes CSVGTGEVYEQYF.

The chain carries TRBV5-1 and TRBJ1-1; D uncertain. The CDR3 loop spans 17 amino acids. The V gene's germline CDR1 is SGHRS and CDR2 YFSETQ. V was shortened by 0 bases and J by 2 bases, with 17 bases between the two germline ends. The chain's CDR3 is CASSLGRLEEGNTEAFF. In DNA form, the CDR3 reads TGCGCCAGCAGCTTGGGCCGTCTCGAGGAAGGAAACACTGAAGCTTTCTTT.

The V call is TRBV7-9, the J call TRBJ2-2, with D perhaps TRBD1 or TRBD2 (5 bases each). Germline-derived CDR1 and CDR2 are SEHNR and FQNEAQ (reference sequence). V was pared by 0 bases and J by 2 bases, with 13 bases between. The CDR3 totals 17 residues. The CDR3 coding sequence is TGTGCCAGCAGCTTAGCCATTTGGGGGAGCAACACCGGGGAGCTGTTTTTT. This sequence encodes CASSLAIWGSNTGELFF.

In the case of this clone: At the DNA level, this CDR3 is encoded by other sequences in the same sample as well. V is TRBV7-9 and J is TRBJ2-3; D is possibly TRBD2 (6 bases). Trimming left V 5 bases short and J 6 bases short, with 12 bases between. CDR1 and CDR2 from the germline V gene are SEHNR and FQNEAQ (reference sequence). The CDR3 is 13 residues long. CDR3 in DNA: TGTGCCAGCAGCCTCTCACTAGCTGATACGCAGTATTTT. Translated: CASSLSLADTQYF. Full variable domain (missing parts from reference TRBV7-9 and TRBJ2-3): DTGVSQNPRHKITKRGQNVTFRCDPISEHNRLYWYRQTLGQGPEFLTYFQNEAQLEKSRLLSDRFSAERPKGSFSTLEIQRTEQGDSAMYLCASSLSLADTQYFGPGTRLTVL.

The chain joins TRBV9 to TRBJ1-5, with a tentative D call TRBD1 (5 bases). The germline CDR1 and CDR2 sequences are SGDLS and YYNGEE. V was clipped by 0 bases and J by 1 base, with 11 bases between them. This CDR3 comprises 16 residues. The CDR3 here is CASSVGGDSSNQPQHF. The CDR3 DNA follows: TGTGCCAGCAGCGTAGGGGGCGACAGCAGCAATCAGCCCCAGCATTTT.